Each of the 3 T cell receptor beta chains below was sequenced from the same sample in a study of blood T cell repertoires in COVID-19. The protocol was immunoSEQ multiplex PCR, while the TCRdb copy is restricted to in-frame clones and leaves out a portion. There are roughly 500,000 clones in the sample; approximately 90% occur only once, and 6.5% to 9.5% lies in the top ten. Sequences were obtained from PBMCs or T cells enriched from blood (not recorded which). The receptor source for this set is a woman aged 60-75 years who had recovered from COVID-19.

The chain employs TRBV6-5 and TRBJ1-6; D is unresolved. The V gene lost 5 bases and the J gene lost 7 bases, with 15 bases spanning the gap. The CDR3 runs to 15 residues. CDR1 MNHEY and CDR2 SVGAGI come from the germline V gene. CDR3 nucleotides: TGTGCCAGCAGTCGAAACCAGAGGGAAAATTCACCCCTCCACTTT. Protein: CASSRNQRENSPLHF.

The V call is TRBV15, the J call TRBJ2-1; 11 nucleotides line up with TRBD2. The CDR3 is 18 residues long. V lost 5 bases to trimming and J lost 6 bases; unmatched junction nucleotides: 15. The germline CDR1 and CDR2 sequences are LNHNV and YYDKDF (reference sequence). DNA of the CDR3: TGTGCCACCAGCCTCCGTGGTAGCGGGGGGGCCATGCCCAATGAGCAGTTCTTC. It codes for CATSLRGSGGAMPNEQFF.

In DNA, the CDR3 is TGTGCCAGCAGTGAATATTTACCGGGACCCCAGCATTTT. It is translated as CASSEYLPGPQHF. The chain uses TRBV25-1 and TRBJ1-5; D gene ambiguous. Trimming pared 0 bases from V and 10 bases from J, leaving 10 bases between. Per germline, CDR1 MGHDK and CDR2 SYGVNS. This CDR3 has 13 amino acids.